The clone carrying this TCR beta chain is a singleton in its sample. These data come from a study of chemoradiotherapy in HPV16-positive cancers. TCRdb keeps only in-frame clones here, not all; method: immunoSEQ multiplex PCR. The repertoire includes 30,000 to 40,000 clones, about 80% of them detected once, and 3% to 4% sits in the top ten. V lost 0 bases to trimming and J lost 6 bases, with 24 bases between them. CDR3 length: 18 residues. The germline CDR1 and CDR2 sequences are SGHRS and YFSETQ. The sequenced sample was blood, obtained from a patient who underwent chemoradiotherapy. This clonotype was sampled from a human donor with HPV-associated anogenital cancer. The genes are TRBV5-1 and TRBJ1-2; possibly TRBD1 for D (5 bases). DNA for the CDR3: TGCGCCAGCAGCTTGGGGCCTCAGCGGGCCGGGGCCATCCATGGCTACACCTTC. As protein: CASSLGPQRAGAIHGYTF.